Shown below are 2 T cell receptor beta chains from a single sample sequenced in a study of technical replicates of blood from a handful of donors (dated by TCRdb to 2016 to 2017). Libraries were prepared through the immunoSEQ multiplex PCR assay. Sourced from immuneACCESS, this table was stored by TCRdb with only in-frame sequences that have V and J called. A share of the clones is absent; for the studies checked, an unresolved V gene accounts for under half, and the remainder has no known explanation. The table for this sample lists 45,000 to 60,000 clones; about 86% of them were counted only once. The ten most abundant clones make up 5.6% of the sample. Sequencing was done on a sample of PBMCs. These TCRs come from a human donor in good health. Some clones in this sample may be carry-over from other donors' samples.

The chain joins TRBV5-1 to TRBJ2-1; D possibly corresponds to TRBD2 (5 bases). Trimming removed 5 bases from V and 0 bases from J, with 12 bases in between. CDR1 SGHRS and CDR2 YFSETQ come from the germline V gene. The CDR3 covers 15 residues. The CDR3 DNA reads TGCGCCAGCAGGCGGACTGAAAGCTCCTACAATGAGCAGTTCTTC. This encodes CASRRTESSYNEQFF.

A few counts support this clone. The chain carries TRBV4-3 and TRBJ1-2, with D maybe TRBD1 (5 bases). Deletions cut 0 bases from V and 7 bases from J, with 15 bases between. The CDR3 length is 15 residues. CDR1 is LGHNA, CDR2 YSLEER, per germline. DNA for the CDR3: TGCGCCAGCAGCCAAGATTGGGGCCAAATGGGTGGCTACACCTTC. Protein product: CASSQDWGQMGGYTF.